This TCR beta chain was obtained from a study of T cell changes during pregnancy in multiple sclerosis. The CDR3 runs to 17 residues. Germline V gene lookup returns CDR1 SEHNR and CDR2 FQNEAQ (reference sequence). V shed 3 bases and J shed 4 bases, with 20 bases lying between them. Measured with immunoSEQ multiplex PCR; TCRdb has only the in-frame clones, and not every one. The data contain fewer than 70,000 clones, approximately 94% of them singletons. This material consisted of CD8+ T cells from peripheral blood mononuclear cells, taken in the third trimester of pregnancy. The V gene is TRBV7-9, the J gene TRBJ2-3; maybe TRBD1 (6 bases). The clonotype was recovered from a female donor with multiple sclerosis, enrolled in a pregnancy study. CDR3 region: CASSFGTREAVADTQYF. The CDR3 bases are TGTGCCAGCAGCTTTGGGACACGAGAGGCGGTTGCAGATACGCAGTATTTT.